This T cell receptor beta chain derives from a study of shared clonotypes between healthy human individuals (dated by TCRdb to about 2020). Background for the entire study: A couple of women and three men aged 18 to 49 years were included in the cohort. Blood TCR repertoires of five healthy adults were deeply sequenced to estimate repertoire size and the extent of clonotype sharing between individuals. To increase sequencing depth and limit assay-specific biases, TCR repertoire library preparation and sequencing were carried out by different laboratories using diverse techniques. Per donor, leukapheresis produced somewhere between about 0.8 and 9 billion PBMCs. On the study overall, not on this receptor specifically: Pairwise subsampling led to the expectation that sequencing depth would affect the degree of clonotype sharing among donors. Sampling was restricted to blood, and TCR repertoires in tissue are likely to differ from TCR repertoires in blood. Because the study included only a small number of donors, the genetic and exposure-history diversity represented was limited.

Using the deep immunoSEQ assay, multiplex PCR amplified TCR CDR3 regions from genomic DNA. For each cell subset, the extracted genomic DNA was distributed evenly across all wells of several immunoSEQ 96-well plates, and each plate served as one replicate. Each replicate PCR for unsorted PBMC received roughly 300 ng genomic DNA, equal to 25,000 to 30,000 T cell genomes. Genomic DNA from unsorted PBMC was sequenced over ten immunoSEQ deep assay plates. Purified libraries were measured with a Qubit 3.0 fluorometer, size-checked on a Bioanalyzer 2100, and measured again with the KAPA Library Quantification kit. A separate single-read 150-cycle Illumina NextSeq 550 flow cell was used to sequence each immunoSEQ 96-well plate. In the original analysis: The immunoSEQ output contained only junctional sequences without quality scores, so filtering could not match that applied to full-length reads. Sequences were annotated with PyIR, a Python wrapper for IgBLAST v1.9, using IMGT germline references to assign V/J genes and CDR3. Reads with weak V/J assignments (E-value above 1e-6), missing CDR3, stop codons, out-of-frame junctions, or ambiguous translated residues were removed. A V3J clonotype was defined by an identical inferred V gene, J gene, and CDR3 amino acid sequence. To compute the percentage overlap between repertoires, the number of shared unique clonotypes was divided by the size of the smaller repertoire. RTK rarefaction, the Chao1 estimator, and Recon v2.1 estimates of unobserved clonotypes were used to assess repertoire richness. TCRdb mirrors the immuneACCESS table, restricted to in-frame sequences. Some clones are absent from its copies; in checked studies, under half trace to an unresolved V gene, and the reason for the others is unknown. V, J and clone size derive from that table, while D and trimming were established from the DNA sequence. For this sample the table gives 450,000 to 500,000 clones, of which 65% to 85% were detected only once. Together, the top ten hold roughly 13% of the sample.

The donors were healthy, HIV-negative adults with no recently reported acute infections or vaccinations. Only Caucasian adults living in Nashville, Tennessee, USA were represented among the donors. For unsorted samples, some 90 million PBMCs were counted, and genomic DNA was extracted using the QIAamp DNA Blood Mini kit. After blood collection by leukapheresis, PBMCs were isolated using Ficoll-Histopaque density gradient centrifugation and then cryopreserved in the vapor phase of liquid nitrogen. V is reduced by 0 bases and J by 2 bases, leaving a spacing of 8 bases between them. The CDR3 spans 15 residues, from the cysteine through the phenylalanine. The entry retains the CDR3 DNA only, 45 bases that are in frame from base 1. Looking up the germline V gene yields CDR1 MNHEY and CDR2 SVGAGI. On this clone: Its antigen has not been determined. No quality values exist for individual bases; no much larger clone is one base distant.

The rearrangement joined TRBV6-5 to TRBJ1-3; no D gene can be assigned with confidence. Sequencing input: PBMCs. This receptor was obtained from a woman aged 40 to 49 in good health. Some clones in this sample may be carry-over from other donors' samples. This receptor has the CDR3 CASSYSTPAGNTIYF. The nucleotide sequence is TGTGCCAGCAGTTACTCGACCCCGGCTGGAAACACCATATATTTT.